This passage covers 14 T cell receptor beta chains from one sample sequenced in a study of identical twins. TCRdb called the 5' RACE reads again in MiXCR, with one record for every CDR3 protein. Counted here are 550,000 to 700,000 distinct CDR3 sequences, more than 9% occurring once; the ten biggest clones make up more than 2.5%. The sample also formed part of further work on yellow fever vaccine responses in identical twins.

Material: PBMCs. The receptors here all came from a woman under 30 in good health.

The CDR3 is CASSPAGAIFNEQFF. In DNA, the CDR3 is TGTGCCAGCAGCCCGGCAGGCGCTATCTTCAATGAGCAGTTCTTC. The J gene is TRBJ2-1, the V gene TRBV7-3; D is undetermined. V was shortened by 5 bases and J by 6 bases, with 17 bases between the two germline ends. CDR1 is SGHTA, CDR2 FQGTGA, per germline. This CDR3 has 15 residues.

This sequence joins TRBV29-1 and TRBJ2-1, with a possible D match to TRBD2 (6 bases). Germline V lookup: CDR1 SQVTM, CDR2 ANQGSEA. Trimming cost V 8 bases and J 4 bases, with 18 bases left between them. The CDR3 covers 14 residues. This CDR3 is CSSLAGISYNEQFF. In nucleotides, the CDR3 is TGCAGCTCCCTGGCGGGGATTTCATACAATGAGCAGTTCTTC.

This clonotype was seen more than once but under ten times. The chain employs TRBV4-3 and TRBJ1-4; D is unclear. Germline V gene sequence: CDR1 LGHNA, CDR2 YSLEER. V lost 1 base and J 8 bases, leaving 11 bases between the germline ends. The CDR3 runs to 14 residues. CDR3 sequence reads: CASSQVREGEKLFF. CDR3 in DNA: TGCGCCAGCAGCCAAGTGAGGGAGGGAGAAAAACTGTTTTTT.

This clonotype was detected many times. V is TRBV13 and J is TRBJ2-6; D not resolved. Trimming stripped 2 bases from V and 0 bases from J, with 2 bases between. This CDR3 spans 14 amino acids. The V gene's germline CDR1 is PRHDT and CDR2 FYEKMQ (reference sequence). DNA of the CDR3: TGTGCCAGCAGCTTAATCTCTGGGGCCAACGTCCTGACTTTC. Translated, it gives CASSLISGANVLTF.

This clonotype has only a few counts. The junction differs from germline at one of its ends, possibly a read error. The rearrangement uses TRBV5-1 and TRBJ2-1, with 11 bases aligning to TRBD2. CDR3 length: 15 residues. Germline CDR1 reads SGHRS; CDR2 reads YFSETQ. The CDR3 coding sequence is TGCGCCAGCAGCTTAGACGGGACTAGCGGACCCGGAAGCCAATTC. This encodes CASSLDGTSGPGSQF.

This clonotype was picked up a small number of times. This chain connects TRBV27 to TRBJ2-7, with D maybe TRBD2 (6 bases). CDR3 length: 15 amino acids. The V end lost 2 bases, the J end lost 7 bases, and 18 bases lay between the germline ends. Germline loops: CDR1 MNHEY, CDR2 SMNVEV (reference sequence). CDR3 loop: CASSLLGLPSGEQYF. The CDR3 region has the DNA TGTGCCAGCAGTTTACTGGGACTTCCTTCGGGTGAGCAGTACTTC.

This clonotype was counted a few times. V gene TRBV20-1 combines with J gene TRBJ2-5; either TRBD1 or TRBD2 may fit D (5 bases each). The CDR3 has 12 amino acids. V was clipped by 1 base and J by 7 bases, with 10 bases between them. CDR1 and CDR2 (germline): DFQATT, SNEGSKA (reference sequence). In DNA form, the CDR3 reads TGCAGTGCTAGAGGTGTCGGGGCGACCCAGTACTTC. Translated, it gives CSARGVGATQYF.

This clonotype was detected ten times or more. The rearrangement uses TRBV2 and TRBJ1-2; D is possibly TRBD1 (5 bases). The CDR3 runs to 14 residues. Trimming stripped 8 bases from V and 3 bases from J, with 16 bases between. In germline, CDR1 is SNHLY, CDR2 FYNNEI. The CDR3 DNA sequence: TGTGCCAGCGGGGCCCCCAGTGGCGACTATGGCTACACCTTC. Its protein product is CASGAPSGDYGYTF. The entire variable domain, with the rest obtained from reference TRBV2 and TRBJ1-2, is as follows: EPEVTQTPSHQVTQMGQEVILRCVPISNHLYFYWYRQILGQKVEFLVSFYNNEISEKSEIFDDQFSVERPDGSNFTLKIRSTKLEDSAMYFCASGAPSGDYGYTFGSGTRLTVV.

This clonotype was observed a handful of times. V is TRBV5-1 and J is TRBJ2-7, with D possibly being TRBD2 (6 bases). Germline loops: CDR1 SGHRS, CDR2 YFSETQ. The length of the CDR3 is 14 residues. Trimming shortened V by 6 bases and J by 1 base, and 14 bases separated the two germline ends. CDR3 coding DNA: TGCGCCAGCACAGGTCATGCGGGATCCTACGAGCAGTACTTC. Translated: CASTGHAGSYEQYF.

The chain combines TRBV29-1 with TRBJ1-1; no clear D. This CDR3 contains 12 residues. Trimming took 7 bases from V and 4 from J, leaving 13 bases between them. Germline V gene lookup returns CDR1 SQVTM and CDR2 ANQGSEA. DNA for the CDR3: TGCAGCGCGGATGAGAGGACCACTGAAGCTTTCTTT. Its translation: CSADERTTEAFF.

This clonotype occurred a few times. The chain joins TRBV30 to TRBJ2-3; 7 bases align to TRBD1. CDR1 is GTSNPN, CDR2 SVGIG, per germline (reference sequence). V was pared by 1 base and J by 6 bases, with 7 bases of the junction left unmatched. The CDR3 consists of 14 residues. The CDR3 nucleotides are TGTGCCTGGAGTGGGGGGACAGCCCTTGATACGCAGTATTTT. It specifies CAWSGGTALDTQYF.

This clonotype is a singleton in its sample. The rearrangement links TRBV5-5 to TRBJ2-6, with 7 bases identical to TRBD1. The germline gives CDR1 SGHKS, CDR2 YYEKEE (reference sequence). The J segment lost 4 bases and the V segment lost 2 bases, leaving 3 bases of the junction unmatched. The CDR3 length is 15 residues. The DNA of the CDR3 is TGTGCCAGCAGCTTCACAGGGGTCGGGGCCAACGTCCTGACTTTC. It translates to CASSFTGVGANVLTF.

This clonotype was detected many times. CDR3 sequence reads: CASSQIAGSSYEQYF. The CDR3, as DNA: TGTGCCAGCAGTCAAATAGCGGGGAGCTCCTACGAGCAGTACTTC. This chain connects TRBV6-2 or TRBV6-3 to TRBJ2-7; the match to TRBD2 covers 8 bases. After removal of 5 bases from V and 0 bases from J, the junction contained 6 bases not matched to a gene. The CDR3 runs to 15 residues. Germline V gene lookup returns CDR1 MNHEY and CDR2 SVGEGT.

The chain is built from TRBV7-3 and TRBJ1-1; D not certain. The CDR3 runs 15 residues. V was shortened by 8 bases and J by 6 bases, with 22 bases between the two germline ends. Germline V gene sequence: CDR1 SGHTA, CDR2 FQGTGA. The CDR3 protein is CASAPSAAVRAEAFF. CDR3 DNA sequence: TGTGCCAGCGCCCCGTCGGCGGCGGTGAGGGCTGAAGCTTTCTTT.